Presented here are 15 T cell receptor beta chains from one specimen sequenced in a study of cytomegalovirus exposure and HLA in healthy donors. In the PCR, 60 Vbeta and 13 Jbeta primers were used. TCRdb's table, derived via immunoSEQ multiplex PCR, lists solely in-frame clones and lacks some. The repertoire has roughly 220,000 clones, 65% to 75% of them found once; the top ten carry 1.8%. The sequencing input was PBMCs. Receptor source: a woman aged 25 to 39 in good health and CMV-seronegative.

This chain links TRBV2 with TRBJ2-5; 11 bases line up with TRBD2. CDR1 SNHLY and CDR2 FYNNEI come from the germline V gene. The length of the CDR3 is 16 residues. The trim removed 6 bases at V and 1 base at J, leaving 7 bases unmatched. The CDR3 DNA reads TGTGCCAGCAGCGGGGGGCTAGCGGGGGGCCAAGAGACCCAGTACTTC. Protein product: CASSGGLAGGQETQYF.

The DNA of the CDR3 is TGTGCCAGTAGTATCGGGGGGGGTAAGGGTCCTGGGGCCAACGTCCTGACTTTC. Translation gives CASSIGGGKGPGANVLTF. The chain employs TRBV19 and TRBJ2-6; 8 bases fit TRBD2. Germline-derived CDR1 and CDR2 are LNHDA and SQIVND (reference sequence). V was pared by 3 bases and J by 2 bases, with 9 bases of the junction left unmatched. The CDR3 has 18 amino acids.

This clone has only a few counts. The chain is built from TRBV7-9 and TRBJ2-7; D not certain. Trimming left V 5 bases short and J 2 bases short, with 13 bases between. CDR3 length equals 14 residues. Germline CDR1 reads SEHNR; CDR2 reads FQNEAQ (reference sequence). CDR3 nucleotides: TGTGCCAGCAGCCTTACCGGTCCACCCTACGAGCAGTACTTC. Translation: CASSLTGPPYEQYF.

This clone was observed a few times. The chain recombines TRBV11-2 with TRBJ2-7; D perhaps matches TRBD2 (6 bases). Per the germline V gene, CDR1 is SGHAT and CDR2 is FQNNGV. This CDR3 has 15 amino acids. V was cut by 1 base and J by 0 bases, with 10 bases left in between. In DNA form, the CDR3 reads TGTGCCAGCAGCTTAGGGGGGACTTTCTCCTACGAGCAGTACTTC. Protein: CASSLGGTFSYEQYF.

V usage is TRBV2 and J usage is TRBJ2-3; D is perhaps TRBD2 (6 bases). CDR3 size: 15 residues. Trimming stripped 3 bases from V and 1 base from J, with 11 bases between. Germline V gene sequence: CDR1 SNHLY, CDR2 FYNNEI. The CDR3 nucleotides read TGTGCCAGCAGTGAGAGGACTACTCGCACAGATACGCAGTATTTT. Amino acids: CASSERTTRTDTQYF.

The genes are TRBV30 and TRBJ2-2, with 9 bases lining up with TRBD2. CDR3 length: 15 residues. Germline V gene sequence: CDR1 GTSNPN, CDR2 SVGIG (reference sequence). With 2 bases clipped from V and 6 bases from J, the junction kept 7 bases outside the gene matches. The CDR3 DNA follows: TGTGCCTGGAGTATAGCGGGAGTTTTATCCGGGGAGCTGTTTTTT. It is translated as CAWSIAGVLSGELFF.

The chain uses TRBV2 and TRBJ2-7, with 7 bases aligning to TRBD1. The junction had 2 bases not matched to a gene; V was cut back by 6 bases and J by 3 bases. Germline V gives CDR1 SNHLY, CDR2 FYNNEI. The CDR3 runs 12 residues. The CDR3 DNA follows: TGTGCCAGCAGCCGGGACAGCTACGAGCAGTACTTC. As protein: CASSRDSYEQYF.

The chain carries TRBV5-1 and TRBJ2-7; TRBD1 matches at 9 bases. The CDR3 has 15 residues. Germline V lookup: CDR1 SGHRS, CDR2 YFSETQ. V lost 3 bases, J lost 3 bases, and 7 bases stayed unmatched. CDR3: CASSSPGQGRYEQYF. The CDR3 nucleotides are TGCGCCAGCAGCTCGCCGGGACAGGGTCGCTACGAGCAGTACTTC.

The chain employs TRBV5-1 and TRBJ1-1; unclear D gene. CDR1 SGHRS and CDR2 YFSETQ come from the germline V gene. The CDR3 loop spans 14 amino acids. V was cut by 9 bases and J by 3 bases, with 18 bases left in between. The CDR3 reads CATSHSGSYTEAFF. The DNA of the CDR3 is TGCGCCACCTCTCATTCAGGTTCCTACACTGAAGCTTTCTTT.

V and J are TRBV4-1 and TRBJ2-7; 8 bases map to TRBD2. The CDR3 consists of 17 residues. From germline, CDR1 is MGHRA and CDR2 YSYEKL. The V segment lost 0 bases and the J segment 3 bases; nucleotides outside the gene matches: 10. The CDR3: CASSQDPPGGLNYEQYF. The CDR3 DNA sequence: TGCGCCAGCAGCCAAGATCCGCCGGGGGGGCTGAACTACGAGCAGTACTTC.

The chain recombines TRBV28 with TRBJ1-1, with D possibly being TRBD1 (6 bases). The CDR3 is 16 residues long. Trimming stripped 6 bases from V and 0 bases from J, with 17 bases between. Germline V lookup: CDR1 MDHEN, CDR2 SYDVKM. CDR3 amino acids: CASSSLRGALNTEAFF. CDR3 in DNA: TGTGCCAGCAGCTCCCTCCGGGGGGCACTGAACACTGAAGCTTTCTTT.

This clone was counted only a few times. The chain employs TRBV5-1 and TRBJ2-7, with 10 bases that match TRBD1. The length of the CDR3 is 14 residues. Germline CDR1 is SGHRS and CDR2 is YFSETQ. Trimming removed 4 bases from V and 11 bases from J; junction bases left unmatched: 12. CDR3 in amino acids: CASSQTRDRGFEYF. Written as DNA, the CDR3 is TGCGCCAGCAGCCAAACCAGGGACAGGGGTTTTGAGTACTTC.

This rearrangement joins TRBV6-1 to TRBJ2-3; 12 bases align to TRBD2. CDR1 is MNHNS and CDR2 is SASEGT in the germline V gene. Losses at the gene ends were 6 bases for V and 7 bases for J; bases not matched to a gene: 8. There are 15 residues in the CDR3. The chain's CDR3 is CASSPPGLAGHTQYF. The DNA for the CDR3 is TGTGCCAGCAGCCCCCCGGGACTAGCGGGTCATACGCAGTATTTT.

The chain uses TRBV7-3 and TRBJ1-1; TRBD1 agrees at 8 bases. V was clipped by 5 bases and J by 4 bases; unmatched bases: 6. The germline V gene encodes CDR1 SGHTA and CDR2 FQGTGA. This CDR3 has 14 amino acids. CDR3 nucleotide sequence: TGTGCCAGCAGCCGGAGACAGGGGATCACTGAAGCTTTCTTT. Its protein is CASSRRQGITEAFF.

The chain employs TRBV29-1 and TRBJ2-5, with 8 bases matching TRBD2. This CDR3 has 15 residues. The ends lost 1 base at V and 5 bases at J; junction bases unmatched: 9. Per the germline V gene, CDR1 is SQVTM and CDR2 is ANQGSEA. The CDR3 region is CSVEVDGGAKETQYF. CDR3 bases: TGCAGCGTTGAAGTGGACGGGGGGGCCAAGGAGACCCAGTACTTC.